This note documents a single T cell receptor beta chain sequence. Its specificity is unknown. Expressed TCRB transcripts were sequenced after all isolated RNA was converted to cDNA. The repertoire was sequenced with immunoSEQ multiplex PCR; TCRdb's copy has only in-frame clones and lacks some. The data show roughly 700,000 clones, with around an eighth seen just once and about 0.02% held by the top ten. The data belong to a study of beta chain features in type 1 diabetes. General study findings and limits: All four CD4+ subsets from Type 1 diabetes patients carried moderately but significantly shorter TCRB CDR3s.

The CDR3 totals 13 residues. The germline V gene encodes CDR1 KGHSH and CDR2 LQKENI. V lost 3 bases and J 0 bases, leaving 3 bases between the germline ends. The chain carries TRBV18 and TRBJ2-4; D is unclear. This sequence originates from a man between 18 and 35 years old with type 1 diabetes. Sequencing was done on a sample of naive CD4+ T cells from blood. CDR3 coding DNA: TGTGCCAGCTCACCCCTAGCCAAAAACATTCAGTACTTC. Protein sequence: CASSPLAKNIQYF. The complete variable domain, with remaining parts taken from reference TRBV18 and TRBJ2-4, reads NAGVMQNPRHLVRRRGQEARLRCSPMKGHSHVYWYRQLPEEGLKFMVYLQKENIIDESGMPKERFSAEFPKEGPSILRIQQVVRGDSAAYFCASSPLAKNIQYFGAGTRLSVL.